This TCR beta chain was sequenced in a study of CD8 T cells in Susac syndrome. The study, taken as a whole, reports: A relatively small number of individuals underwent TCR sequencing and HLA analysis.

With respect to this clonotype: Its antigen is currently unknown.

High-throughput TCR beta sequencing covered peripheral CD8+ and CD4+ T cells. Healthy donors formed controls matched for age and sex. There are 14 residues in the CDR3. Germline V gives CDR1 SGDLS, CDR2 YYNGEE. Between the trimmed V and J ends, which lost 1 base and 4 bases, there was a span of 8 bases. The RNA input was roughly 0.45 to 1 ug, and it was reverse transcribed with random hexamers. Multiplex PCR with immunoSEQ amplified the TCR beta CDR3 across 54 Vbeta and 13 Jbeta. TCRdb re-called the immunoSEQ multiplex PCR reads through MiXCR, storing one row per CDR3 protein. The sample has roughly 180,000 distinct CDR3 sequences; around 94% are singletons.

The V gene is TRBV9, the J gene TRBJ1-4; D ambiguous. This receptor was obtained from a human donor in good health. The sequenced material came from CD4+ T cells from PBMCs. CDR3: CASSVSSVNEKLFF. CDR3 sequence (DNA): TGTGCCAGCAGCGTAAGCAGCGTTAATGAAAAACTGTTTTTT.